The T cell receptor beta chain described here comes from a study of T cell responses to AZD1222 COVID-19 vaccine (dated by TCRdb to about 2021). Regarding the study in general: AZD1222 recipients with second doses at about 4 weeks or about 12 weeks were pooled, because spike-specific TCR depth and breadth did not differ between schedules. TCR sequencing covered 233 trial participants: nearly 210 given two doses of AZD1222 and about 26 given two doses of MenACWY control vaccine. Trial participants were enrolled by age into 18-55, 56-69 and 70-plus year subgroups, with 148, 28 and 57 TCR-sequenced participants respectively. Summary of the overall study and its limitations: No day 14 peak-response samples were available, so repertoires were characterized only after the peak T cell response. Participants were mostly white British and included more females than males, and it was suggested by the authors that clonal diversity may have been underestimated. After two AZD1222 doses, spike-specific TCR breadth and depth were significantly higher than at day 0 and than in MenACWY recipients. The 56-69-year group was small, and its depth increase did not reach significance, likely because of low power. Nearly half of unique spike-specific TCRs reportedly recognized epitopes outside regions mutated in the B.1.351 and B.1.1.7 variants. Conclusions about previously exposed vaccinees are limited, since just five or six AZD1222 recipients were seropositive for SARS-CoV-2 at baseline. The whole spike protein was spanned by vaccine-associated CD4 TCRs, and dominant responses were seen in regions 160-218 and 743-854.

The CDR3 regions of human TCRbeta chains were subjected to immunosequencing. Per the source publication's procedure: Repertoire TCRs were checked for matches against a reference library of SARS-CoV-2-specific TCRs that had been generated using the MIRA antigen-specificity platform. Breadth was defined as the fraction of unique TCRs that were SARS-CoV-2-associated. Depth was defined as the fraction of total T cells that were SARS-CoV-2-associated. Using the MIRA data, each spike-specific TCR was mapped to the spike region that the TCR reacts to and placed in a CD4 or CD8 class. Log10-transformed breadth and depth values were compared by one-way ANOVA with Sidak's multiple comparisons tests. The clones in this table, taken by TCRdb from immuneACCESS, are in-frame only. Not every clone is retained; where verified, under half of the shortfall comes from an unresolved V gene, and the cause of the rest is unknown. Clone size and the V and J calls come from that table; the DNA yielded D and trimming. The table for this sample lists about 86,000 clones; approximately 82% of them were counted only once. The top ten clonotypes cover under 25% of the sample.

This clone turned up a few times. Which antigen it targets is not known. Base-call qualities are not available, and no considerably larger clone is one nucleotide away. After removal of 6 bases from V and 0 bases from J, the junction retains 9 bases not matched to a gene. Its CDR3 holds 16 amino acids, cysteine through phenylalanine. The kept DNA is CDR3 alone, 48 bases in frame from the first base. The sample's time point label is to be understood as: baseline before first vaccination. The vaccinee samples were drawn from two UK trials, COV001 and COV002, one of which was a single-blind randomized controlled phase 2/3 trial testing AZD1222 (ChAdOx1 nCoV-19) in healthy adults. For TCRbeta chain sequencing, PBMC samples were collected from trial participants at day 0 and at day 28 after the second dose.

Recombination joined TRBV6-7 with TRBJ2-7; TRBD2 matches 9 bases in the middle. TRBV6-7 is an open reading frame, and its role is uncertain. Sequencing was performed on peripheral blood, taken on day 0 of AZD1222 vaccination. This clonotype originated in an adult in good health. The CDR3 reads CASSPPSGIRSYEQYF. The DNA reads TGTGCCAGCAGCCCCCCTAGCGGGATTCGCTCCTACGAGCAGTACTTC.